This T cell receptor beta chain was sequenced in a study of early T cells in non-severe SARS-CoV-2 infection. MiXCR, applied by TCRdb to the 5' RACE reads, yields one record per CDR3 protein. The sample has about 35,000 distinct CDR3 sequences, 5% to 6% seen once; the top ten hold about 6%. The sample here was whole blood, taken at baseline. This clonotype originated in an adult who was a healthcare worker with PCR-confirmed SARS-CoV-2 infection or an uninfected control (not recorded which).

CDR3 sequence (DNA): TGTGCCAGCAGCTTAGTGGCCCCCGGAGGGGCAGAGACCCAGTACTTC. This sequence encodes CASSLVAPGGAETQYF. The J gene is TRBJ2-5, the V gene TRBV7-8; weak D call: TRBD2 (6 bases). The CDR3 loop spans 16 amino acids. Per the germline V gene, CDR1 is SGHVS and CDR2 is FQNEAQ. Trimming stripped 1 base from V and 4 bases from J, with 16 bases between.